These T cell receptor beta chains were read from a single sample in a study of T cells in Graves' hyperthyroidism and ophthalmopathy. TCRdb called the multiplex PCR reads again in MiXCR, with one record for every CDR3 protein. The profile covers fewer than 750,000 distinct CDR3 sequences, with more than 12% appearing a single time and around 13% taken by the ten largest. The sequenced sample consisted of blood. The receptors shown here come from a woman aged 45-60 years with Graves' ophthalmopathy. The CDR3 runs from the conserved cysteine through the conserved F or W. A D gene is named only where the DNA matches it firmly. Only part of the rows carry a size: once, few, many, or a class if the clone is expanded.

>many|TRBJ2-5|TRBV18|.
TGTGCCAGCTCACCACTCCTACAGATCCAAGAGACCCAGTACTTC
CASSPLLQIQETQYF
>many|TRBJ2-7|TRBV20-1|TRBD1
TGCAGTGCTAGACCCGGGACAGGACCCTACGAGCAGTACTTC
CSARPGTGPYEQYF
>many|TRBJ2-7|TRBV20-1|TRBD1
TGCAGTGCTAGCCGAGGGGGCACGTCCTACGAGCAGTACTTC
CSASRGGTSYEQYF
>many|TRBJ2-3|TRBV7-2|TRBD2
TGTGCCAGCAGCTTAGGGCGGACGGGAGGGCTCACAGATACGCAGTATTTT
CASSLGRTGGLTDTQYF
>many|TRBJ2-5|TRBV6-2/TRBV6-3|TRBD2
TGTGCCAGCAGTGACCGACTAGCGGGAGGAGAGACCCAGTACTTC
CASSDRLAGGETQYF
>many|TRBJ2-1|TRBV12-3/TRBV12-4|TRBD2
TGTGCCAGCAGAGGGTGGGCTAGCGGGAGTTTCAGCGGCAATGAGCAGTTCTTC
CASRGWASGSFSGNEQFF
>many|TRBJ2-1|TRBV7-9|TRBD1
TGTGCCAGCCGAGCTTGGACAGGGGGATTGAATGAGCAGTTCTTC
CASRAWTGGLNEQFF
>.|TRBJ2-7|TRBV27|TRBD1
TGTGCCAGCAGTTTAATCGGGACAGTGGCCTACGAGCAGTACTTC
CASSLIGTVAYEQYF
>many|TRBJ2-3|TRBV5-1|.
TGCGCCAGCAGCACGGCCCCGGTCACAGATACGCAGTATTTT
CASSTAPVTDTQYF
>.|TRBJ1-5|TRBV19|TRBD1
TGTGCCAGTAGTCGTAGGGGGCGAGAACAGCCCCAGCATTTT
CASSRRGREQPQHF
>few|TRBJ2-3|TRBV9|.
TGTGCCAGCAGCCCCAATCAGGGAGGCCCAGATACGCAGTATTTT
CASSPNQGGPDTQYF
>.|TRBJ2-3|TRBV5-1|.
TGCGCCAGCAGTGCGGGGCTCAACACAGATACGCAGTATTTT
CASSAGLNTDTQYF
>.|TRBJ2-7|TRBV19|TRBD2
TGTGCCAGCAGGACTAGCGGGAGTAGTCTCTACGAGCAGTACTTC
CASRTSGSSLYEQYF
>many|TRBJ2-7|TRBV9|.
TGTGCCAGCAGCGTAGTATCGGGGTACGAGCAGTACTTC
CASSVVSGYEQYF
>many|TRBJ2-1|TRBV5-1|.
TGCGCCAGCAGCTTGGAAGGGGATTACTACAATGAGCAGTTCTTC
CASSLEGDYYNEQFF
>few|TRBJ2-7|TRBV27|.
TGTGCCAGCAGTCGACATGGGAGGGAGCAGTACTTC
CASSRHGREQYF
>.|TRBJ2-1|TRBV6-2/TRBV6-3|TRBD2
TGTGCCAGCAGGCGACTAGCGGAGCGTTCGGAGCAGTTCTTC
CASRRLAERSEQFF
>few|TRBJ1-2|TRBV20-1|.
TGCAGTGCTACAGGAGACACTGCCTATGGCTACACCTTC
CSATGDTAYGYTF
>.|TRBJ1-6|TRBV24-1|.
TGTGCCGCCAGTACCGGAGGGGATTCACCCCTCCACTTT
CAASTGGDSPLHF
>.|TRBJ2-6|TRBV28|.
TGTGCCAGCAGCTCGCCGGGGGGCGGCTCTGGGGCCAACGTCCTGACTTTC
CASSSPGGGSGANVLTF
>.|TRBJ2-7|TRBV5-1|TRBD1
TGTGCCAGCAGCCCACGACAGGGGAACTTCCGGGACAACCCCTACGAGCAGTACTTC
CASSPRQGNFRDNPYEQYF
>.|TRBJ2-3|TRBV4-1|.
TGCGCCAGCAGCCAACGTGACACGGGAAATACAGGTACGCAGTATTTT
CASSQRDTGNTGTQYF
>many|TRBJ2-5|TRBV28|.
TGTGCCAGCACCCTACGGAGGGAAGAGACCCAGTACTTC
CASTLRREETQYF
>few|TRBJ1-2|TRBV12-5|TRBD1
TGTGCTATAAGAACAGGGGTTGGATATGGCTACACCTTC
CAIRTGVGYGYTF
>many|TRBJ1-1|TRBV6-2/TRBV6-3|TRBD1
TGTGCCAGCAACACCCGGACAGGGATTGGGAACACTGAAGCTTTCTTT
CASNTRTGIGNTEAFF
>.|TRBJ1-4|TRBV15|TRBD1
TGTGCCACCAGCAGAGAGGACAGGGGGAGAACTAATGAAAAACTGTTTTTT
CATSREDRGRTNEKLFF
>many|TRBJ2-4|TRBV6-2/TRBV6-3|.
TGTGCCAGCAGGACGTCTCTGCCGAGGGGTGGCATTCAGTACTTC
CASRTSLPRGGIQYF
>few|TRBJ2-3|TRBV29-1|.
TGCAGCGTTGCGGGCCGAGAAGATACGCAGTATTTT
CSVAGREDTQYF
>.|TRBJ2-1|TRBV20-1|.
TGCAGTGCTAGTTCGGACAGAGACAATGAGCAGTTCTTC
CSASSDRDNEQFF
>many|TRBJ1-1|TRBV6-5|.
TGTGCCAGCAGTTACAATGGAGGGAACACTGAAGCTTTCTTT
CASSYNGGNTEAFF
>few|TRBJ1-3|TRBV9|.
TGTGCCAGCAGCGTCACGGCGAGGGCGTTCGCTGGAAACACCATATATTTT
CASSVTARAFAGNTIYF
>few|TRBJ1-5|TRBV7-9|.
TGTGCCAGCAGCCCTCTGACCCGGGACCAGCCCCAGCATTTT
CASSPLTRDQPQHF
>few|TRBJ2-3|TRBV4-1|TRBD2
TGCGCCAGCAGCCAAGTACCTAGCGGAACCACAGATACGCAGTATTTT
CASSQVPSGTTDTQYF
>.|TRBJ2-3|TRBV29-1|TRBD1
TGCAGCGTGGCCGGGACAGAGAACACAGATACGCAGTATTTT
CSVAGTENTDTQYF
>many|TRBJ2-4|TRBV28|TRBD2
TGTGCCAGCAGTTTACGCAGGGAGTCTAGCGGGAGGCCCAAAGCCAAAAACATTCAGTACTTC
CASSLRRESSGRPKAKNIQYF
>few|TRBJ2-2|TRBV2|TRBD2
TGTGCCAGCAGTGAGAGCGGGAGGGCCGGCGGGGAGCTGTTTTTT
CASSESGRAGGELFF
>.|TRBJ2-7|TRBV6-1|TRBD2
TGTGCCAGCAGTCAATTTCCTAGCGGGACCTACGAGCAGTACTTC
CASSQFPSGTYEQYF
>.|TRBJ1-6|TRBV27|.
TGTGCCAGCAGGCTGACGCCAAATTCACCCCTCCACTTT
CASRLTPNSPLHF
>.|TRBJ2-7|TRBV6-1|TRBD1
TGTGCCAGCAGTGGACGACCGGGACAGCCCTCTACCTACGAGCAGTACTTC
CASSGRPGQPSTYEQYF
>.|TRBJ2-1|TRBV6-2/TRBV6-3|TRBD2
TGTGCCAGCAAAGGGATAGCGGGAGACTACAATGAGCAGTTCTTC
CASKGIAGDYNEQFF
>many|TRBJ1-5|TRBV27|.
TGTGCCAGCAGCCCGGGACCGTACAATCAGCCCCAGCATTTT
CASSPGPYNQPQHF
>.|TRBJ1-6|TRBV5-1|.
TGCGCCAGCAGAACGACTGCAGGGGAACTAGAAAATTCACCCCTCCACTTT
CASRTTAGELENSPLHF
>few|TRBJ2-2|TRBV20-1|.
TGCAGTGCTAGTTTCGGGAGCGGCACCGGGGAGCTGTTTTTT
CSASFGSGTGELFF
>few|TRBJ2-7|TRBV4-1|.
TGCGCCAGCAGCCAAGTTGGGGGACAAATCTACGAGCAGTACTTC
CASSQVGGQIYEQYF
>.|TRBJ1-3|TRBV28|.
TGTGCCAGCAGCCCTCTAGGAACTGGTATAGGTGGAAACACCATATATTTT
CASSPLGTGIGGNTIYF
>few|TRBJ2-7|TRBV29-1|.
TGCAGCGTGGGGGGTAACTACAATTACGAGCAGTACTTC
CSVGGNYNYEQYF
>many|TRBJ2-1|TRBV5-1|TRBD1
TGCGCCAGCAGCTCCGGGACAGGGTGGGATGAGCAGTTCTTC
CASSSGTGWDEQFF
>many|TRBJ2-1|TRBV6-1|.
TGTGCCAGCAGTTACCAGGACTACTCCTACAATGAGCAGTTCTTC
CASSYQDYSYNEQFF
>.|TRBJ2-1|TRBV24-1|TRBD1
TGTGCCACCAGTGATCCGGGACAGTTCAATGAGCAGTTCTTC
CATSDPGQFNEQFF
>many|TRBJ2-7|TRBV11-2|TRBD2
TGTGCCAGCAGCTTAGGAGAGGGAGGGTACTACGAGCAGTACTTC
CASSLGEGGYYEQYF
>few|TRBJ2-5|TRBV6-2/TRBV6-3|.
TGTGCCAGCAGTCCCCCCGGACAGTTCGGGACCCAGTACTTC
CASSPPGQFGTQYF
>many|TRBJ1-4|TRBV12-3/TRBV12-4|.
TGTGCCAGCAGCCAGCGGGACCGTCGGGAAAAACTGTTTTTT
CASSQRDRREKLFF
>many|TRBJ2-5|TRBV7-9|.
TGTGCCAGCAGCTTAATCGACAGGAGGGAAGAGACCCAGTACTTC
CASSLIDRREETQYF
>many|TRBJ2-7|TRBV3-1|.
TGTGCCAGCAGCCTCCCGACTAGTGGTCTCTACGAGCAGTACTTC
CASSLPTSGLYEQYF
>many|TRBJ2-1|TRBV7-9|TRBD2
TGTGCCAGCAGCTCGATCCGACTAGCGGGAGTATGGAATGAGCAGTTCTTC
CASSSIRLAGVWNEQFF